The 25 T cell receptor beta chains below all came from one sample that was sequenced in a study of cytomegalovirus exposure and HLA in healthy donors. Primers for the PCR totalled 60 Vbeta and 13 Jbeta. Repertoires were generated with immunoSEQ multiplex PCR, while TCRdb's copy carries only in-frame clones and drops some. Seen here are 50,000 to 70,000 clones, over 60% observed once, and the top ten hold 6.8%. The sequencing input was PBMCs. These receptors all come from a man aged 30-40 years in good health and CMV-seropositive.

This clone was observed a single time. The gene calls are TRBV7-2 and TRBJ2-5, with TRBD1 as a possible D gene (5 bases). There are 14 residues in the CDR3. Germline CDR1 reads SGHTA; CDR2 reads FQGNSA. The ends were cut back, 2 bases at V and 4 bases at J, with 11 bases in the middle. The CDR3 protein is CASSLRGLGETQYF. CDR3 coding DNA: TGTGCCAGCAGCTTAAGGGGCCTAGGAGAGACCCAGTACTTC.

The J gene is TRBJ1-1, the V gene TRBV9; a possible D gene is TRBD1 (5 bases). Germline V gene sequence: CDR1 SGDLS, CDR2 YYNGEE. Trimming took 0 bases from V and 4 from J, leaving 16 bases between them. The CDR3 length is 16 residues. CDR3 in amino acids: CASSVGGGATTTEAFF. The CDR3 DNA reads TGTGCCAGCAGCGTAGGGGGAGGGGCGACCACCACTGAAGCTTTCTTT.

Points on this clone: The germline gene is not matched at one end of the junction; a read error may be the cause. CDR3 amino acids: CASSFVRAGEQFF. CDR3 coding DNA: TGTGCTAGCAGTTTTGTTCGAGCGGGGGAGCAGTTCTTC. The rearrangement links TRBV7-7 to TRBJ2-1; TRBD2 matches at 7 bases. CDR1 is SSHAT and CDR2 is FNYEAQ in the germline V gene (reference sequence). The CDR3 contains 13 residues.

This clone was recorded a few times. The chain recombines TRBV19 with TRBJ1-1; no firm D call. Trimming took off 8 bases at V and 10 bases at J, with 17 bases between the two ends. Germline V gives CDR1 LNHDA, CDR2 SQIVND (reference sequence). CDR3 size: 12 residues. CDR3 sequence reads: CASSEGQRGAFF. CDR3 DNA sequence: TGTGCCAGTTCGGAGGGTCAGCGGGGAGCTTTCTTT.

The chain employs TRBV29-1 and TRBJ2-5; TRBD2 is a possible D gene (5 bases). The last part of the DNA fits TRBJ2-7 better; the J call may be wrong. The germline V gene has CDR1 SQVTM and CDR2 ANQGSEA. The CDR3 spans 12 residues. The CDR3, as DNA: TGCAGCGGCCAGTTACTAGAAGGCGAGCAGTACTTC. Translating it yields CSGQLLEGEQYF.

J is TRBJ2-5 and V is TRBV29-1; possible D gene TRBD1, 6 bases. The J call may be wrong; the DNA end is better matched by TRBJ2-7. This CDR3 comprises 12 residues. Germline CDR1 is SQVTM and CDR2 is ANQGSEA. The CDR3 reads CSGTGSSYEQYF. The CDR3 bases are TGCAGCGGAACAGGGTCCTCCTACGAGCAGTACTTC.

The chain carries TRBV7-3 and TRBJ2-1; 10 bases fit TRBD1. V lost 6 bases, J lost 4 bases, and 6 bases stayed unmatched. Germline-derived CDR1 and CDR2 are SGHTA and FQGTGA. This CDR3 has 15 residues. CDR3 loop: CASSSTGGFYNEQFF. For the CDR3, the DNA is TGTGCCAGCAGTTCGACAGGGGGCTTTTACAATGAGCAGTTCTTC.

The V gene is TRBV2, the J gene TRBJ2-5, with D possibly TRBD1 on 6 matching bases. The DNA end lines up better with TRBJ2-7; the J call may be wrong. Per the germline V gene, CDR1 is SNHLY and CDR2 is FYNNEI. The CDR3 totals 12 residues. The CDR3 region has the DNA TGTGCCAGCAGTCCAGGGGTCTACGAGCAGTACTTC. It specifies CASSPGVYEQYF.

This clone was observed once. The chain recombines TRBV29-1 with TRBJ2-7; the D is unclear. Trimming stripped 6 bases from V and 2 bases from J, with 11 bases between. Germline-derived CDR1 and CDR2 are SQVTM and ANQGSEA. This CDR3 has 12 amino acids. CDR3 bases: TGCAGCGTGTTCGACCGGGCCTACGAGCAGTACTTC. Its protein is CSVFDRAYEQYF.

The V gene is TRBV4-3, the J gene TRBJ1-5; tentatively, D is TRBD1 (6 bases). Trimming left V 4 bases short and J 4 bases short, with 8 bases between. Germline loops: CDR1 LGHNA, CDR2 YSLEER. This CDR3 comprises 13 residues. CDR3 nucleotide sequence: TGCGCCAGCAGCCGGACAGCTAATCAGCCCCAGCATTTT. This gives the protein CASSRTANQPQHF.

The rearrangement links TRBV30 to TRBJ2-3; unclear D gene. The V end was cut by 0 bases, the J end by 2 bases, with 9 bases between. Per the germline V gene, CDR1 is GTSNPN and CDR2 is SVGIG (reference sequence). There are 14 residues in the CDR3. The CDR3 sequence is CAWSVLSTTDTQYF. CDR3 nucleotide sequence: TGTGCCTGGAGTGTACTGTCCACCACAGATACGCAGTATTTT. The whole variable domain, remainder taken from reference TRBV30 and TRBJ2-3, is SQTIHQWPATLVQPVGSPLSLECTVEGTSNPNLYWYRQAAGRGLQLLFYSVGIGQISSEVPQNLSASRPQDRQFILSSKKLLLSDSGFYLCAWSVLSTTDTQYFGPGTRLTVL.

The table lists this clone with a few counts. V usage is TRBV6-5 and J usage is TRBJ1-2; the D gene is possibly TRBD1 (5 bases). CDR1 MNHEY and CDR2 SVGAGI come from the germline V gene. The V end was cut by 3 bases, the J end by 0 bases, with 8 bases between. The CDR3 runs 14 residues. The CDR3 DNA is TGTGCCAGCAGTTATGGGGCCTCTAACTATGGCTACACCTTC. Residues: CASSYGASNYGYTF.

The J gene is TRBJ1-1, the V gene TRBV5-4; perhaps TRBD1 as D (5 bases). CDR1 SGHNT and CDR2 YYREEE come from the germline V gene (reference sequence). The CDR3 spans 13 residues. V lost 0 bases and J 5 bases, leaving 8 bases between the germline ends. Here the CDR3 reads CASSLGGETEAFF. The CDR3 bases are TGTGCCAGCAGCTTGGGGGGGGAAACTGAAGCTTTCTTT. The full variable domain, with the rest looked up from reference TRBV5-4 and TRBJ1-1, is ETGVTQSPTHLIKTRGQQVTLRCSSQSGHNTVSWYQQALGQGPQFIFQYYREEENGRGNFPPRFSGLQFPNYSSELNVNALELDDSALYLCASSLGGETEAFFGQGTRLTVV.

This clone was seen only a few times. This sequence joins TRBV4-3 and TRBJ1-2; perhaps TRBD1 as D (6 bases). The CDR3 is 15 residues long. V dropped 4 bases and J dropped 4 bases, with 16 bases sitting between them. Looked up from germline, CDR1 is LGHNA and CDR2 is YSLEER. Here the CDR3 reads CASSPGHLDGYGYTF. The CDR3 nucleotides read TGCGCCAGCAGCCCGGGACATCTAGACGGCTATGGCTACACCTTC.

The CDR3 nucleotides read TGTGCCAGCAGTCCCGGGACAGGCTCCTATGGCTACACCTTC. Protein: CASSPGTGSYGYTF. The rearrangement links TRBV6-1 to TRBJ1-2, with 8 bases aligning to TRBD1. CDR1 and CDR2 (germline): MNHNS, SASEGT. This CDR3 contains 14 residues. V lost 5 bases, J lost 4 bases, and 6 bases stayed unmatched.

The chain recombines TRBV6-4 with TRBJ2-3; 7 bases match TRBD1. Germline CDR1 MRHNA, CDR2 SNTAGT. This CDR3 is built from 17 residues. With V trimmed by 6 bases and J by 6 bases, 18 bases remained unmatched. CDR3 nucleotide sequence: TGTGCCAGCAGCCTCGGACAGGCCCCGTTCGTTGTGGATACGCAGTATTTT. Protein: CASSLGQAPFVVDTQYF.

The chain recombines TRBV5-4 with TRBJ1-1, with D tentatively TRBD1 (6 bases). The CDR3 contains 15 residues. The germline V and J ends were trimmed by 4 bases and 1 base, with 14 bases remaining between them. CDR1 and CDR2 (germline): SGHNT, YYREEE (reference sequence). CDR3 bases: TGTGCCAGCAGCCGGCCGGACAGCAAGAACACTGAAGCTTTCTTT. Encoded protein: CASSRPDSKNTEAFF.

The V gene is TRBV18, the J gene TRBJ1-1; D gene ambiguous. The CDR3 has 11 residues. Trimming stripped 5 bases from V and 10 bases from J, with 11 bases between. CDR1 is KGHSH, CDR2 LQKENI, per germline. The CDR3 DNA follows: TGTGCCAGCTCATACGACTCGCGAGCTTTCTTT. It is translated as CASSYDSRAFF.

The rearrangement links TRBV18 to TRBJ2-4; D may be TRBD1 (6 bases). Germline-derived CDR1 and CDR2 are KGHSH and LQKENI. The CDR3 totals 16 residues. Between the trimmed V and J ends, which lost 6 bases and 4 bases, there was a span of 19 bases. The CDR3 is CASSPTGPGIKNIQYF. Here the CDR3 DNA reads TGTGCCAGCTCCCCGACAGGACCCGGTATAAAAAACATTCAGTACTTC.

The V call is TRBV6-5, the J call TRBJ2-3, with 8 bases matching TRBD2. The CDR3 covers 13 residues. Trimming took 7 bases from V and 4 from J; bases not matched to a gene: 4. Germline V gene sequence: CDR1 MNHEY, CDR2 SVGAGI. The CDR3 DNA sequence: TGTGCCAGCAATCGGGGGGGCTCAGATACGCAGTATTTT. Its protein product is CASNRGGSDTQYF.

The J gene is TRBJ1-1, the V gene TRBV7-8, with D maybe TRBD1 (6 bases). Germline V gives CDR1 SGHVS, CDR2 FQNEAQ. V lost 5 bases and J 10 bases, leaving 20 bases between the germline ends. The CDR3 extends over 14 amino acids. This CDR3 is CASSLTRGGEIAFF. CDR3 bases: TGTGCCAGCAGCCTTACCCGTGGGGGCGAGATAGCTTTCTTT.

The V and J genes are TRBV7-2 and TRBJ1-2; tentative D call: TRBD1 (6 bases). This CDR3 comprises 14 residues. Germline V gene data show CDR1 as SGHTA and CDR2 as FQGNSA. Trimming left V 7 bases short and J 5 bases short, with 17 bases between. The CDR3 DNA reads as TGTGCCAGCACCCCGGACAGCTCGTTTTATGGCTACACCTTC. Protein product: CASTPDSSFYGYTF.

J is TRBJ1-4 and V is TRBV7-8; D is unclear. Between the trimmed V and J ends, which lost 6 bases and 3 bases, there was a span of 11 bases. In germline, CDR1 is SGHVS, CDR2 FQNEAQ. There are 14 residues in the CDR3. The DNA of the CDR3 is TGTGCCAGCAGTCTGGGCAGAGCTAATGAAAAACTGTTTTTT. Translated, it gives CASSLGRANEKLFF.

This chain links TRBV6-1 with TRBJ2-7; TRBD1 might be the D (5 bases). Germline V gene sequence: CDR1 MNHNS, CDR2 SASEGT. The CDR3 consists of 12 residues. The V and J ends lost 6 bases and 4 bases respectively, with 10 bases between them. The CDR3: CASRSDRYEQYF. CDR3 DNA: TGTGCCAGCAGGTCCGACAGATACGAGCAGTACTTC.

V usage is TRBV5-1 and J usage is TRBJ1-6; no definite D call. Trimming stripped 4 bases from V and 6 bases from J, with 8 bases between. Germline V gene data show CDR1 as SGHRS and CDR2 as YFSETQ. This CDR3 has 13 residues. The CDR3 spells CASSAVLNSPLHF. The CDR3 DNA is TGCGCCAGCAGCGCGGTCCTTAATTCACCCCTCCACTTT.